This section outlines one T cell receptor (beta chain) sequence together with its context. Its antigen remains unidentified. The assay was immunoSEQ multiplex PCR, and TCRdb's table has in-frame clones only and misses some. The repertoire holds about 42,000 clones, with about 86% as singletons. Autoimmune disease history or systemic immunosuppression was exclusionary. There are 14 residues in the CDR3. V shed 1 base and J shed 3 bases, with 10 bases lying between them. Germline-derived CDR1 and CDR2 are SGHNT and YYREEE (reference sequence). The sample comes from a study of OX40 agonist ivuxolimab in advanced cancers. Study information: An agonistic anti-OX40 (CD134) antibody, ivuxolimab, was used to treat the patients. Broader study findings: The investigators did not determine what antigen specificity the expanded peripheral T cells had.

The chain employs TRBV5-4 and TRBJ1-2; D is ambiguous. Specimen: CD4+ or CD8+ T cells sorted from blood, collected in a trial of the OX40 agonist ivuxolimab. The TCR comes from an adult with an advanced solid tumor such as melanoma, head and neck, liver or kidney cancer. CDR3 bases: TGTGCCAGCAGCTTGCGGGAGAACTACTATGGCTACACCTTC. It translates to CASSLRENYYGYTF.